This T cell receptor beta chain was captured by sequencing in a study of tumor-infiltrating lymphocytes in primary liver carcinoma. Background on the study: The patient population consisted of men and women between 30 and 69 years of age. Sequencing of the samples generated roughly 3.5 to 8 million productive TCRbeta reads, with similar yields across tissue types. Study-wide points: Whereas tumor region pairs overlapped more, tumor-adjacent and tumor-blood pairs overlapped less. Tumors significantly exceeded blood in top-250-clone fraction (p = 0.039).

A primer in the constant region served to generate TCR beta cDNA from 500 to 600 ng of total RNA. Sequencing libraries for TCR beta derived from three nested multiplex PCR rounds that used slightly modified ARM-PCR. TRBV1-TRBV30 forward primers paired with a C-beta reverse primer were used in the first two PCR rounds, which ran approximately 10 cycles each. TCRdb passed the multiplex PCR reads through MiXCR, listing each CDR3 protein once. The sample holds 90,000 to 150,000 distinct CDR3 sequences, roughly 75% seen once. It was from 20-30 mg of unsorted bulk tissue that RNA and DNA were co-extracted. In regard to this clonotype: Its target is unknown.

Trimming cost V 3 bases and J 6 bases, with 18 bases left between them. There are 16 residues in the CDR3. Material for sequencing was tumor-adjacent normal liver tissue. This chain joins TRBV12-3 or TRBV12-4 and TRBJ1-5; D uncertain. The clonotype comes from a woman between 55 and 75 years old with primary liver carcinoma and hepatitis B virus infection. The CDR3 bases are TGTGCCAGCAGTTTTGGGCAGTCCTCCATGGGTCAGCCCCAGCATTTT. This sequence encodes CASSFGQSSMGQPQHF.